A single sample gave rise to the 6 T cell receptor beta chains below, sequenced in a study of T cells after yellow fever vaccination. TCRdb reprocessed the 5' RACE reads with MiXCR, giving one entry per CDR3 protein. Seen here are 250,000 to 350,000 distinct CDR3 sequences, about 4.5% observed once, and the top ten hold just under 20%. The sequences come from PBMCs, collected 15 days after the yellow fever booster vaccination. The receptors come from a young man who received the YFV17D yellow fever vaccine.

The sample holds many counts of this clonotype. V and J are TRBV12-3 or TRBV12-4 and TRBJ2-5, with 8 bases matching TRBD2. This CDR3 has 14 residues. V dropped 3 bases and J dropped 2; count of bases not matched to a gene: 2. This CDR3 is CASSLTSAQETQYF. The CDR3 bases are TGTGCCAGCAGTTTGACTAGCGCTCAAGAGACCCAGTACTTC.

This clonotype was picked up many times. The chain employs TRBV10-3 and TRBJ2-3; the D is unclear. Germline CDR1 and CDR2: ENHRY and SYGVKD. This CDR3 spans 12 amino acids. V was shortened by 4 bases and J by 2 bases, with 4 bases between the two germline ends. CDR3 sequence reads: CAISAYTDTQYF. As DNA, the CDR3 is TGTGCCATCAGTGCTTACACAGATACGCAGTATTTT.

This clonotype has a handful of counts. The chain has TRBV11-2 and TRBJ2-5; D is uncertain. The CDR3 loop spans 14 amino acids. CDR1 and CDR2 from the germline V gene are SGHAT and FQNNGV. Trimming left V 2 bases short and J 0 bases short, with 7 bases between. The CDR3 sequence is CASSLSVYQETQYF. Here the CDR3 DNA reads TGTGCCAGCAGCTTATCGGTCTACCAAGAGACCCAGTACTTC.

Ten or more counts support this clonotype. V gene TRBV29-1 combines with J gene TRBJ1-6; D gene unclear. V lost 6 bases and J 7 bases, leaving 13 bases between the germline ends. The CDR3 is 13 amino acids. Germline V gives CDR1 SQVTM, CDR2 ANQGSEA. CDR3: CSVGLGQNSPLHF. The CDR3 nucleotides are TGCAGCGTGGGCCTAGGGCAGAATTCACCCCTCCACTTT.

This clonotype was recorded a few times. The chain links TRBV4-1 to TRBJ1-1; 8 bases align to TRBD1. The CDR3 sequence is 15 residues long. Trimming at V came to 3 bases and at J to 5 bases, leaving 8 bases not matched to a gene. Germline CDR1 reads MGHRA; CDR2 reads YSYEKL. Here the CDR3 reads CASSQTQGAQTEAFF. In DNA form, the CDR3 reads TGCGCCAGCAGCCAGACTCAGGGGGCTCAGACTGAAGCTTTCTTT.

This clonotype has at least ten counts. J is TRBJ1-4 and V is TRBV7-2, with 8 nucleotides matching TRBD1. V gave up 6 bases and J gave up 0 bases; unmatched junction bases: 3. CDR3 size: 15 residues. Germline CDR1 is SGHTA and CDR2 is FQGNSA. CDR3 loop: CASRQDRATNEKLFF. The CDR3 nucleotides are TGTGCCAGCAGACAGGACAGGGCAACTAATGAAAAACTGTTTTTT.